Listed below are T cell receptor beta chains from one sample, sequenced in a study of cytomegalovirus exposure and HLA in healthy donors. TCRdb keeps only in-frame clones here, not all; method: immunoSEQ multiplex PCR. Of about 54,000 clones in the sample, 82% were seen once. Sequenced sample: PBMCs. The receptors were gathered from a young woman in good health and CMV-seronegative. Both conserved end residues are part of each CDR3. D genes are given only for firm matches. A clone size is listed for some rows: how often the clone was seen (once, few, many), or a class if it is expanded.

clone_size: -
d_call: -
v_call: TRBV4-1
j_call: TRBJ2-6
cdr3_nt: TGCGCCAGCAGCCAAGAAAGGAGCTCTGGGGCCAACGGCCTGACTTTC
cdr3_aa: CASSQERSSGANGLTF

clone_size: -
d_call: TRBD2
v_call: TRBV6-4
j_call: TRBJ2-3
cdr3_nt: TGTGCCAGCAGTGACGAGAGCGGGGCGGGGACAGATACGCAGTATTTT
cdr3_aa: CASSDESGAGTDTQYF

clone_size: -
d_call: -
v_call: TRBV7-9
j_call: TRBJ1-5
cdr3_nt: TGTGCCAGCAGCGTGGAGGGCTCGGGGCCCCAGCATTTT
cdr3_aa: CASSVEGSGPQHF

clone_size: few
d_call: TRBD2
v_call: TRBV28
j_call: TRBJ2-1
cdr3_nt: TGTGCCAGCACCGTAAGTAGCGGGATAGGCAATGAGCAGTTCTTC
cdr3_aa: CASTVSSGIGNEQFF

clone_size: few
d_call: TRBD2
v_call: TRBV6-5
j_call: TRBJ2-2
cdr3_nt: TGTGCCAGCAACCCCCCGGGGGGGGAGGGGGAGCTGTTTTTT
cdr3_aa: CASNPPGGEGELFF

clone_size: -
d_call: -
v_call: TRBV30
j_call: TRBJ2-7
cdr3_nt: TGTGCCTGGAGTGTGTCAGACTCCTACGAGCAGTACTTC
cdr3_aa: CAWSVSDSYEQYF

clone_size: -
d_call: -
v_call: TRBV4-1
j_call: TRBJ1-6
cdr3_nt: TGCGCCAGCAGCTCCCAGAACTCCTATAATTCACCCCTCCACTTT
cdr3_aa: CASSSQNSYNSPLHF

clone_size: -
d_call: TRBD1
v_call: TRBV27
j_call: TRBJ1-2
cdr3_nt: TGTGCCAGCAGTTTATCGGGACAGGGGGCGAATGGCTACACCTTC
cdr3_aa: CASSLSGQGANGYTF

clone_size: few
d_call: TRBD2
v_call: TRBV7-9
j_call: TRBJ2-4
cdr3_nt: TGTGCCAGCAGCTTATTTCGGACTAGCGGGAGTGACATTCAGTACTTC
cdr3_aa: CASSLFRTSGSDIQYF

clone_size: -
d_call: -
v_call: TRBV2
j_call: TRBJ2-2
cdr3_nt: TGTGCCAGCCGGGCCGGGGAGCTGTTTTTT
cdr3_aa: CASRAGELFF

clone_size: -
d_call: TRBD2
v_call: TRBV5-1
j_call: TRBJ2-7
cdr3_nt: TGCGCCAGCAGCCTACCGGGACTAGCGGCCATCGACTTC
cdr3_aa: CASSLPGLAAIDF

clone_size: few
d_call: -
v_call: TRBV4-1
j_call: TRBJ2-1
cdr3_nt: TGCGCCAGCAGCCAAGTCCCTCTAAGCGGAGGCTCCTACAATGAGCAGTTCTTC
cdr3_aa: CASSQVPLSGGSYNEQFF

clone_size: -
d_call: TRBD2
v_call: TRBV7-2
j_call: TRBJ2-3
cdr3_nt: TGTGCCAGCCGTCCAGATGCGGGAGGTTGGGATACGCAGTATTTT
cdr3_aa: CASRPDAGGWDTQYF

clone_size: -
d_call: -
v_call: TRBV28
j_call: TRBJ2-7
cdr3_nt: TGTGCCAGCAGTTCCGCAGGGGCCCCCTACGAGCAGTACTTC
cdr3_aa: CASSSAGAPYEQYF

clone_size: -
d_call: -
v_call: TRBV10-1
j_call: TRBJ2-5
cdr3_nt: TGCGCCAGCAGTGAGGCGGTCCAAGAGACCCAGTACTTC
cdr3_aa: CASSEAVQETQYF

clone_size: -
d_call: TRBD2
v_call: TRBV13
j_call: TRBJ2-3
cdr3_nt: TGTGCCAGCAGCTTAGTGGTAGCGGGGAGTACGCAGTATTTT
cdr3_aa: CASSLVVAGSTQYF

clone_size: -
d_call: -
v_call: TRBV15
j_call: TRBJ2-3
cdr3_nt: TGTGCCACCAGCAGACCCGGAGACTTATACACAGATACGCAGTATTTT
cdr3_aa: CATSRPGDLYTDTQYF

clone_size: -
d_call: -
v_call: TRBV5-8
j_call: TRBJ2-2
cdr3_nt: TGTGCCAGCAGCCGCCTGACAGAACTCACCGGGGAGCTGTTTTTT
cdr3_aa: CASSRLTELTGELFF

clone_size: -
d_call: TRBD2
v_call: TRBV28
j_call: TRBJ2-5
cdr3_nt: TGTGCCAGCAGTCCCTCTAGCGGGTCATGGGGGACCCAGTACTTC
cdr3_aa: CASSPSSGSWGTQYF

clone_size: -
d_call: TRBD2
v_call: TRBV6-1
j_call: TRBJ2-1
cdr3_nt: TGTGCCAGCAGTGAATACCGGACTAGCGGGAACAATGAGCAGTTCTTC
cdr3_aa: CASSEYRTSGNNEQFF

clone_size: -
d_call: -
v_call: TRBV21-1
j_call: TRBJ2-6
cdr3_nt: TGTGCCAGCAGCAGCCGGACAGGGGGTGTTGGGGCCAACGTCCTGACTTTC
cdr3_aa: CASSSRTGGVGANVLTF

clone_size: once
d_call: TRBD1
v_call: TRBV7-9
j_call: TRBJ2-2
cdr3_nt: TGTGCCAGCAGACGCACAGGGGGCACGACGAGAACCGGGGAGCTGTTTTTT
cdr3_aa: CASRRTGGTTRTGELFF

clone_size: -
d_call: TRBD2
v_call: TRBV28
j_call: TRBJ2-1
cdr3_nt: TGTGCCAGCAGCCCAGCGGGAGGCTCCTACAATGAGCAGTTCTTC
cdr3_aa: CASSPAGGSYNEQFF

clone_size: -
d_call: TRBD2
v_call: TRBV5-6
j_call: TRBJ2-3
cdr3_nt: TGTGCCAGCAGCCTACAGACTAGCCGAGCAGTAGATACGCAGTATTTT
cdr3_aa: CASSLQTSRAVDTQYF

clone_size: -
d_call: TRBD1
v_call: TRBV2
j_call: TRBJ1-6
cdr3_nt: TGTGCCAGCAGTGGGGGAACAGGGGGGTCGGGTTCACCCCTCCACTTT
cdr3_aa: CASSGGTGGSGSPLHF

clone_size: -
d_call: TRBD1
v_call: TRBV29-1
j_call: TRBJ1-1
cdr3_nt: TGCAGCGTTGCTGGGACAGCCTACACTGAAGCTTTCTTT
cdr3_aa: CSVAGTAYTEAFF

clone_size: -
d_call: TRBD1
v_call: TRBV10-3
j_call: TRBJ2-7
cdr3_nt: TGTGCCATCAGTACCGGACAGGCCTACGAGCAGTACTTC
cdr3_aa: CAISTGQAYEQYF

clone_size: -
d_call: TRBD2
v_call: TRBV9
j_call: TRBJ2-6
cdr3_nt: TGTGCCAGCAGCGTAGAGCTGGGGGCGCGGGGGGCCAACGGCCTGACTTTC
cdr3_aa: CASSVELGARGANGLTF

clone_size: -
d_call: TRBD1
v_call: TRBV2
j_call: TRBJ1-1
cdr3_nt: TGTGCCAGCCGTCGGCAGACAGGGGGTGTGGATGCTTTCTTT
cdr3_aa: CASRRQTGGVDAFF

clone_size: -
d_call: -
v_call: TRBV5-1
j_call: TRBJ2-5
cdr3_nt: TGCGCCAGCAGCTTGGAGGGTAGGCCAGGAGGGGAGACCCAGTACTTC
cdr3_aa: CASSLEGRPGGETQYF

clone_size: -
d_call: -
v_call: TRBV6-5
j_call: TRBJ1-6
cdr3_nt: TGTGCCAGCAGTGAGAGGGATTCACCCCTCCACTTT
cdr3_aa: CASSERDSPLHF

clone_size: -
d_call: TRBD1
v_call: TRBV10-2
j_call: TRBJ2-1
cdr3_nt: TGCGCCAGCAGTGAGTCGGGACAGGGTACCAATGAGCAGTTCTTC
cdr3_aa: CASSESGQGTNEQFF

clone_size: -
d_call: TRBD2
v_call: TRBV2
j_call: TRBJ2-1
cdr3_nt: TGTGCCAGCAGTCTCAAACGACTAGCGGGAGATTGGAATGAGCAGTTCTTC
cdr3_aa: CASSLKRLAGDWNEQFF

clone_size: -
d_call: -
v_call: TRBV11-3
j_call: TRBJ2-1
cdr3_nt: TGTGCCAGCAGCGACAGACTGAAAGTTAACAATGAGCAGTTCTTC
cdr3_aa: CASSDRLKVNNEQFF

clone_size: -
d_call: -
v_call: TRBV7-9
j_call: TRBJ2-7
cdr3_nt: TGTGCCAGCAGTCCCCGAGCGGTGGGCGAGCAGTACTTC
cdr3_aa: CASSPRAVGEQYF

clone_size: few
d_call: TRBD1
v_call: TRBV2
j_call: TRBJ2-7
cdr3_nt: TGTGCCAGCAGTGAGAAGACAGGGACCTTTTACGAGCAGTACTTC
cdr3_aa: CASSEKTGTFYEQYF

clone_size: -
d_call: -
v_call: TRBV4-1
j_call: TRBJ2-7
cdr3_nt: TGCGCCAGCAGCCAAGTCACTAATAGCGGCGGCCCGTACGAGCAGTACTTC
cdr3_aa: CASSQVTNSGGPYEQYF

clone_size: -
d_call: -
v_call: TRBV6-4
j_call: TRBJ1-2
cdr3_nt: TGTGCCAGCAGCCCTGGTGCGGAGGGGAACTATGGCTACACCTTC
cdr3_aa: CASSPGAEGNYGYTF

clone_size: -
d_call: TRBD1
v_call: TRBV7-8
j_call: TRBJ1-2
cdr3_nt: TGTGCCAGCAGCTTTATCTCCGGGACAGGGGGCATTGGCTACACCTTC
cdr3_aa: CASSFISGTGGIGYTF

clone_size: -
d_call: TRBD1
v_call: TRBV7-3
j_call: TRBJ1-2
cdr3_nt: TGTGCCAGCAGCTCGACCCGGGACAGTAACTATGGCTACACCTTC
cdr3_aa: CASSSTRDSNYGYTF

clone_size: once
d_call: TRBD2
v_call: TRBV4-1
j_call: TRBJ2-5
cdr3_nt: TGCGCCAGCAGCCCTCAACCGACTAGCGGGAGAGGAGAGACCCAGTACTTC
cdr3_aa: CASSPQPTSGRGETQYF

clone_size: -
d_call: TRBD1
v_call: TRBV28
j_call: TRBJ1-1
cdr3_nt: TGTGCCAGCAGGGGACAGAGCAACACTGAAGCTTTCTTT
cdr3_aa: CASRGQSNTEAFF

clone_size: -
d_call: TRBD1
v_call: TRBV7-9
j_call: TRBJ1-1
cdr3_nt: TGTGCCAGCAGCCCGGACAGGGGTCCCGTTACTGAAGCTTTCTTT
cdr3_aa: CASSPDRGPVTEAFF

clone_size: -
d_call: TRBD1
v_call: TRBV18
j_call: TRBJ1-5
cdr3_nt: TGTGCCAGCTCACCCTCGGGACAGGGAGGATTAGGGGGCAATCAGCCCCAGCATTTT
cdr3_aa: CASSPSGQGGLGGNQPQHF

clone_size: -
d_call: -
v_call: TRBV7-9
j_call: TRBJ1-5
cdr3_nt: TGTGCCAGCAGCTTGGGGGCCGGGAATCAGCCCCAGCATTTT
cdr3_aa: CASSLGAGNQPQHF